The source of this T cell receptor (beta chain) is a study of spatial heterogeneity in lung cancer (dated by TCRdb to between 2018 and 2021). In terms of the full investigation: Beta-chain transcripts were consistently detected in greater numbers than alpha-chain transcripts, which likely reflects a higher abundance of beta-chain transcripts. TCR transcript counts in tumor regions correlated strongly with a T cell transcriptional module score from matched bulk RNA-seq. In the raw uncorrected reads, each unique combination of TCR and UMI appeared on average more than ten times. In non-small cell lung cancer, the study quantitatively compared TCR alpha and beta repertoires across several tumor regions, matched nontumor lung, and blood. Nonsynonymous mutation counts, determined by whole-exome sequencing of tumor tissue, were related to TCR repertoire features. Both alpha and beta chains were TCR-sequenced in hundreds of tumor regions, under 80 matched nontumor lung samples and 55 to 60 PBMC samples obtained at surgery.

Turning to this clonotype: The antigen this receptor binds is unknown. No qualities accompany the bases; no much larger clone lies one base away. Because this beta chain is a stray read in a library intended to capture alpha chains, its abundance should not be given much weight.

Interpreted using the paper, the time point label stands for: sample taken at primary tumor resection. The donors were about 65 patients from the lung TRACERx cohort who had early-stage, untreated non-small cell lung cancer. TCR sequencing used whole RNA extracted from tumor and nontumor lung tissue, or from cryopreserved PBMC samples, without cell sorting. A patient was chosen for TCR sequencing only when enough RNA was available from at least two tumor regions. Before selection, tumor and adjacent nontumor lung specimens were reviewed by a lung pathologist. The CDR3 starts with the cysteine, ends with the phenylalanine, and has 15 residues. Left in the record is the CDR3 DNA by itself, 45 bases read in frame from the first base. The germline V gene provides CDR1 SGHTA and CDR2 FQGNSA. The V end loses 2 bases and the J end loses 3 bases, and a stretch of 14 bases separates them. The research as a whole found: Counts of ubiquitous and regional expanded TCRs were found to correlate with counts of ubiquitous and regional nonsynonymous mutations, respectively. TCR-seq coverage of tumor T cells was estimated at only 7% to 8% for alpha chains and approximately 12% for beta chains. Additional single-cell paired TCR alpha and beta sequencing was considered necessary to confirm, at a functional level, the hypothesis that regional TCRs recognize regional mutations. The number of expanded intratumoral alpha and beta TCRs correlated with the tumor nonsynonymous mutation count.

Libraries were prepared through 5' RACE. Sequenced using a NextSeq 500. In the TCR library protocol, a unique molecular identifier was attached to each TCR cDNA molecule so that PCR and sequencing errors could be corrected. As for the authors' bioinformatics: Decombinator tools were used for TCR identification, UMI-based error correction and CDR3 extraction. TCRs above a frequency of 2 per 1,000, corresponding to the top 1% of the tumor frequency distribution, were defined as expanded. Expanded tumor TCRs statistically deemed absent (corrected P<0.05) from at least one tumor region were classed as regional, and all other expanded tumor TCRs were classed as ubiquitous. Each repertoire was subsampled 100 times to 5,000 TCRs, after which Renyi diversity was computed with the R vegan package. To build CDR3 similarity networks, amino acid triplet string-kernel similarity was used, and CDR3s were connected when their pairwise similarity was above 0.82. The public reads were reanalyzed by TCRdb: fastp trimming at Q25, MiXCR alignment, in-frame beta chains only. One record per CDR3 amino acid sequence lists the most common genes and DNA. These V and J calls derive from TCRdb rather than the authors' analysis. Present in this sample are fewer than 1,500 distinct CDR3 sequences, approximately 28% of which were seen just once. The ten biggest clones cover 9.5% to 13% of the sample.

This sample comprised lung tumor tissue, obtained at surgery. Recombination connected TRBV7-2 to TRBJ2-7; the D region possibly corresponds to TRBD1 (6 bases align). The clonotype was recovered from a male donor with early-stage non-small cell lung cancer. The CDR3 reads CASSLNPQGNYEQYF. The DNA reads TGTGCCAGCAGCTTAAATCCCCAGGGGAACTACGAGCAGTACTTC.